The 22 T cell receptor beta chains below come from one sample, sequenced in a study of blood T cell repertoires in COVID-19 (dated by TCRdb to 2019 to 2021). The library was generated by the immunoSEQ multiplex PCR assay. Sourced from immuneACCESS, this table was stored by TCRdb with only in-frame sequences that have V and J called. A share of the clones is absent; for the studies checked, an unresolved V gene accounts for under half, and the remainder has no known explanation. Counted in this sample were 200,000 to 250,000 clones; about four fifths of them appeared once. The ten largest clones represent about 3.8% of the sample. The sequenced sample was PBMCs or T cells enriched from blood (not recorded which). The receptors stem from a woman aged 40-49 years who had been exposed to COVID-19.

This clone has just a few counts. The chain joins TRBV18 to TRBJ1-3; D gene uncertain. CDR3 length equals 13 residues. The V gene lost 3 bases and the J gene lost 2 bases, with 5 bases spanning the gap. Per germline, CDR1 KGHSH and CDR2 LQKENI. CDR3 sequence: CASSPGAGNTIYF. CDR3 nucleotide sequence: TGTGCCAGCTCACCGGGAGCTGGAAACACCATATATTTT.

The rearrangement links TRBV7-9 to TRBJ2-7, with 7 bases matching TRBD1. The CDR3 extends over 16 amino acids. CDR1 and CDR2 from the germline V gene are SEHNR and FQNEAQ (reference sequence). V shed 5 bases, J shed 3 bases, and the junction held 13 bases outside the gene matches. Here the CDR3 DNA reads TGTGCCAGCAGCCGTGTCGCGACAGGGAAAGACTACGAGCAGTACTTC. Amino acid sequence: CASSRVATGKDYEQYF. The full variable domain, with the rest looked up from reference TRBV7-9 and TRBJ2-7, is DTGVSQNPRHKITKRGQNVTFRCDPISEHNRLYWYRQTLGQGPEFLTYFQNEAQLEKSRLLSDRFSAERPKGSFSTLEIQRTEQGDSAMYLCASSRVATGKDYEQYFGPGTRLTVT.

The chain has TRBV6-6 and TRBJ2-6; a weak D match, TRBD2 (5 bases). Trimming left V 5 bases short and J 4 bases short, with 15 bases between. Germline CDR1 MNHNY, CDR2 SVGAGI (reference sequence). CDR3 length: 16 amino acids. The CDR3 sequence: CASSRRVPGGANVLTF. CDR3 bases: TGTGCCAGCAGTCGCCGGGTCCCGGGGGGGGCCAACGTCCTGACTTTC.

V and J are TRBV7-6 and TRBJ2-5; TRBD2 aligns across 15 bases. CDR3 length: 18 amino acids. J gave up 5 bases and V 4 bases, and 11 bases lay outside the gene matches. Germline lookup yields CDR1 SGHVS and CDR2 FNYEAQ. In nucleotides, the CDR3 is TGTGCCAGCAGCTCAGGACTAGCGGGGGGGCACCGGCGGGAGACCCAGTACTTC. The encoded protein is CASSSGLAGGHRRETQYF.

The chain links TRBV5-1 to TRBJ2-7; a weak D match, TRBD1 (6 bases). Germline CDR1 is SGHRS and CDR2 is YFSETQ. The CDR3 consists of 20 residues. V gave up 0 bases and J gave up 0 bases, with 25 bases separating them. The CDR3 protein is CASSLDAWDNPGRSSYEQYF. In nucleotides, the CDR3 is TGCGCCAGCAGCTTGGATGCCTGGGACAACCCAGGGCGGAGCTCCTACGAGCAGTACTTC.

The V call is TRBV7-9, the J call TRBJ1-1; possibly TRBD1 for D (5 bases). Germline CDR1 reads SEHNR; CDR2 reads FQNEAQ (reference sequence). The CDR3 runs to 15 residues. V dropped 0 bases and J dropped 8 bases, with 16 bases sitting between them. CDR3 amino acids: CASSLAGTGGEEAFF. The CDR3 nucleotides are TGTGCCAGCAGCTTAGCGGGAACCGGGGGGGAGGAAGCTTTCTTT.

The chain couples TRBV19 to TRBJ2-3; 11 bases match TRBD2. The CDR3 totals 19 residues. Trimming took 3 bases from V and 0 from J; bases not matched to a gene: 11. CDR1 is LNHDA, CDR2 SQIVND, per germline (reference sequence). The DNA of the CDR3 is TGTGCCAGTAGTATCTGGGCTAGCGGGGGGCGGGGGAGCACAGATACGCAGTATTTT. It yields the protein CASSIWASGGRGSTDTQYF.

The J gene is TRBJ2-3, the V gene TRBV29-1; the D gene is possibly TRBD1 (5 bases). Germline V gives CDR1 SQVTM, CDR2 ANQGSEA. With 7 bases removed from V and 3 bases from J, the gap between germline ends came to 17 bases. This CDR3 region has 14 residues. CDR3 nucleotides: TGCAGCGGTGTAGGGGCTTCTGGAACAGATACGCAGTATTTT. Protein sequence: CSGVGASGTDTQYF.

CDR3 amino acids: CASRRYTPWGYTF. CDR3 coding DNA: TGTGCCAGCAGGAGGTACACTCCGTGGGGCTACACCTTC. This chain connects TRBV5-6 to TRBJ1-2; D unclear. The CDR3 runs to 13 residues. The germline V gene encodes CDR1 SGHDT and CDR2 YYEEEE. V was shortened by 5 bases and J by 8 bases, with 16 bases between the two germline ends.

This clone has just one count. This sequence joins TRBV2 and TRBJ1-5; D is possibly TRBD1 (6 bases). The V and J ends lost 3 bases and 2 bases respectively, with 8 bases between them. Per the germline V gene, CDR1 is SNHLY and CDR2 is FYNNEI. The CDR3 is 14 residues long. CDR3 sequence: CASSDNRGNQPQHF. For the CDR3, the DNA is TGTGCCAGCAGTGACAACAGGGGCAATCAGCCCCAGCATTTT.

This sequence joins TRBV5-1 and TRBJ1-1, with D possibly being TRBD1 (5 bases). Germline V gene lookup returns CDR1 SGHRS and CDR2 YFSETQ. V lost 3 bases, J lost 0 bases, and 12 bases lay in between. The CDR3 is made up of 15 amino acids. The CDR3 bases are TGCGCCAGCAGCTCCCTAGGACAAATGAACACTGAAGCTTTCTTT. Its protein is CASSSLGQMNTEAFF.

V gene TRBV14 combines with J gene TRBJ2-1; 8 bases are a match to TRBD1. The CDR3 runs to 14 residues. The germline CDR1 and CDR2 sequences are SGHDN and FVKESK. The ends lost 5 bases at V and 8 bases at J; junction bases unmatched: 8. The CDR3 region is CASSEWTGIHEQFF. CDR3 DNA sequence: TGTGCCAGCAGCGAATGGACAGGGATCCATGAGCAGTTCTTC.

The V and J genes are TRBV28 and TRBJ2-7; 7 bases agree with TRBD1. The CDR3 is 15 residues long. Germline V CDR1 and CDR2: MDHEN, SYDVKM. V gave up 4 bases and J gave up 2 bases; unmatched junction bases: 8. The CDR3 sequence is CASSSGQASAYEQYF. Written as DNA, the CDR3 is TGTGCCAGCAGTTCCGGACAGGCCAGCGCCTACGAGCAGTACTTC.

The chain links TRBV18 to TRBJ2-3; 7 bases fit TRBD2. V lost 2 bases and J lost 1; bases outside the gene matches: 3. In germline, CDR1 is KGHSH, CDR2 LQKENI. This CDR3 has 15 amino acids. The CDR3 region has the DNA TGTGCCAGCTCACCAGGGGCGGGGGGCACAGATACGCAGTATTTT. Translated, it gives CASSPGAGGTDTQYF.

The CDR3 protein is CASSEQGYTGELFF. The CDR3 DNA sequence: TGTGCCAGCAGTGAACAGGGATACACCGGGGAGCTGTTTTTT. The chain has TRBV2 and TRBJ2-2, with a weak D call TRBD1 (5 bases). Trimming shortened V by 2 bases and J by 3 bases, and 7 bases separated the two germline ends. The CDR3 extends over 14 amino acids. Looked up from germline, CDR1 is SNHLY and CDR2 is FYNNEI.

This chain joins TRBV19 and TRBJ2-2; D might be TRBD1 (6 bases). The germline V gene encodes CDR1 LNHDA and CDR2 SQIVND (reference sequence). CDR3 length equals 15 residues. Between the trimmed V and J ends, which lost 5 bases and 3 bases, there was a span of 13 bases. DNA for the CDR3: TGTGCCAGTAGTCCGCGAGGGGGTGACACCGGGGAGCTGTTTTTT. It is translated as CASSPRGGDTGELFF.

The chain's CDR3 is CASRADGYTF. The DNA of the CDR3 is TGTGCCAGCAGGGCCGATGGCTACACCTTC. The rearrangement joins TRBV2 to TRBJ1-2; D is unresolved. The CDR3 covers 10 residues. Per the germline V gene, CDR1 is SNHLY and CDR2 is FYNNEI. The ends were cut back, 6 bases at V and 6 bases at J, with 5 bases in the middle.

The chain carries TRBV10-3 and TRBJ2-2; 7 bases line up with TRBD1. After removal of 7 bases from V and 6 bases from J, the junction contained 8 bases not matched to a gene. CDR3 length equals 14 residues. The germline CDR1 and CDR2 sequences are ENHRY and SYGVKD. This CDR3 is CAITRTGLSGELFF. CDR3 DNA sequence: TGTGCCATCACCCGGACAGGTTTGTCCGGGGAGCTGTTTTTT.

In regard to this clone: Compared with germline, one end of the junction differs, possibly owing to a read error. This sequence joins TRBV11-2 and TRBJ1-1; D ambiguous. The CDR3 is 13 residues long. Germline CDR1 and CDR2: SGHAT and FQNNGV. The CDR3 DNA is TGTGCCAGCAGCTTACGGGAGAACACCGAAGCTTTCTTT. Protein: CASSLRENTEAFF.

Comment on this clone: An end of the junction differs from the germline gene, which may be a read error. The rearrangement joins TRBV7-2 to TRBJ2-5; TRBD2 matches at 7 bases. CDR1 is SGHTA and CDR2 is FQGNSA in the germline V gene. CDR3 length: 13 residues. The CDR3 sequence is CASSLVSGREVDF. CDR3 DNA: TGTGCCAGCAGCCTAGTCTCGGGGAGGGAAGTGGACTTC.

The V and J genes are TRBV5-1 and TRBJ2-3; 10 bases agree with TRBD2. This CDR3 has 15 residues. The germline gives CDR1 SGHRS, CDR2 YFSETQ. Trimming removed 4 bases from V and 5 bases from J; junction bases left unmatched: 7. Written as DNA, the CDR3 is TGCGCCAGCAGCAGCAGCGGGGGGGCCGGAGATACGCAGTATTTT. Its translation is CASSSSGGAGDTQYF.

This chain connects TRBV11-3 to TRBJ2-7, with D perhaps TRBD1 (6 bases). Germline values: CDR1 SGHNT, CDR2 YENEEA. Trimming left V 1 base short and J 6 bases short, with 10 bases between. The CDR3 is 13 residues long. The CDR3 coding sequence is TGTGCCAGCAGCTTAGGCAGGGGCGGCGAGCAGTACTTC. Its protein is CASSLGRGGEQYF.